This T cell receptor (beta chain) was observed in a study of blood T cell repertoires in COVID-19. Study in general: Sites in the United States, Italy and Spain provided acute and convalescent COVID-19 samples.

The authors' processing: Using reference gene primer amplification, nucleated cell counts were estimated. Sequencing used immunoSEQ multiplex PCR; TCRdb keeps in-frame clones, though not all of them. That table gives V, J and clone size, and the DNA gave D and trimming. The data contain approximately 94,000 clones, 75% to 95% of them singletons. This CDR3 has 16 amino acids. Germline-derived CDR1 and CDR2 are SQVTM and ANQGSEA. Trimming removed 7 bases from V and 4 bases from J; junction bases left unmatched: 12. The V and J genes are TRBV29-1 and TRBJ2-2; the match to TRBD1 covers 10 bases. Sequenced material: peripheral blood. The receptor was isolated from a woman between 45 and 65 years old in a cohort sampled during active COVID-19. The chain's CDR3 is CSALHPGQGSTGELFF. The CDR3 region has the DNA TGCAGCGCCCTCCATCCGGGACAGGGGAGCACCGGGGAGCTGTTTTTT.